Listed here are 15 T cell receptor beta chains from one sample, sequenced in a study of blood T cells in healthy people across ages. Combining a sample-barcoded 5' primer with a J-beta primer mix, a second PCR ran for 7 to 11 cycles. A single record per CDR3 protein comes from TCRdb applying MiXCR to the 5' RACE reads. The sample holds hundreds of thousands of distinct CDR3 sequences, more than 40% seen once. The source material was blood. The receptors shown here come from a woman aged 60-75 years in good health.

The sample holds a few counts of this clonotype. CDR3 residues: CASSGGGQALYEQYF. The CDR3, as DNA: TGTGCCAGCAGCGGGGGGGGACAGGCCCTCTACGAGCAGTACTTC. The gene calls are TRBV7-9 and TRBJ2-7; tentative D call: TRBD1 (8 bases). V shed 5 bases and J shed 3 bases, with 17 bases lying between them. Germline values: CDR1 SEHNR, CDR2 FQNEAQ (reference sequence). The CDR3 covers 15 residues.

A few counts support this clonotype. This chain uses TRBV20-1 with TRBJ1-5; D not resolved. The CDR3 is 13 amino acids. Germline-derived CDR1 and CDR2 are DFQATT and SNEGSKA (reference sequence). Trimming took 3 bases from V and 3 from J, leaving 9 bases between them. The CDR3 protein is CSARSGFNQPQHF. CDR3 bases: TGCAGTGCTAGGTCTGGTTTCAATCAGCCCCAGCATTTT.

The chain employs TRBV6-5 and TRBJ2-1; possibly TRBD2 for D (5 bases). The CDR3 loop spans 15 amino acids. V gave up 6 bases and J gave up 3 bases, with 15 bases separating them. Germline loops: CDR1 MNHEY, CDR2 SVGAGI. The CDR3 DNA reads as TGTGCCAGCAGCCCCGGACTCACGGACTACAATGAGCAGTTCTTC. Residues: CASSPGLTDYNEQFF.

The rearrangement links TRBV7-2 to TRBJ2-3; D not certain. The V end was cut by 1 base, the J end by 3 bases, with 5 bases between. Germline V gives CDR1 SGHTA, CDR2 FQGNSA. CDR3 length: 13 amino acids. The CDR3 DNA reads TGTGCCAGCAGCTTAGATCGGACAGATACGCAGTATTTT. It encodes CASSLDRTDTQYF.

CDR3 in DNA: TGTGCCAGCAGTTTCGGACAGGTGAAGTACTTC. Its translation is CASSFGQVKYF. V usage is TRBV28 and J usage is TRBJ2-5; TRBD1 matches at 7 bases. Germline V gene lookup returns CDR1 MDHEN and CDR2 SYDVKM. The CDR3 is 11 residues long. J was trimmed by 12 bases and V by 3 bases; bases with no gene match: 4.

This clonotype was found a few times. CDR3 sequence: CASSFSQSTDTQYF. CDR3 nucleotides: TGTGCCAGCAGTTTTTCCCAATCCACAGATACGCAGTATTTT. This chain uses TRBV28 with TRBJ2-3, with no clear D. The CDR3 consists of 14 residues. The V end lost 3 bases, the J end lost 2 bases, and 9 bases lay between the germline ends. The germline CDR1 and CDR2 sequences are MDHEN and SYDVKM.

The chain employs TRBV28 and TRBJ2-7, with D unclear. The germline V gene has CDR1 MDHEN and CDR2 SYDVKM. The CDR3 length is 12 residues. Trimming removed 5 bases at V and 7 bases at J, with 12 bases between. Here the CDR3 DNA reads TGTGCCAGCAGTCCTCCGATACCTGAGCAGTACTTC. It encodes CASSPPIPEQYF.

V is TRBV12-3 or TRBV12-4 and J is TRBJ2-7; 8 bases map to TRBD2. CDR3 length: 15 residues. V lost 2 bases and J lost 7; bases outside the gene matches: 10. The CDR3 DNA follows: TGTGCCAGCAGTTTAATGAGCGGGAGTCTTTTTGAGCAGTACTTC. Residues: CASSLMSGSLFEQYF.

This clonotype has a handful of counts. This rearrangement joins TRBV5-1 to TRBJ2-3; D might be TRBD2 (5 bases). This CDR3 has 14 amino acids. Germline values: CDR1 SGHRS, CDR2 YFSETQ. V was clipped by 3 bases and J by 6 bases, with 14 bases between them. DNA for the CDR3: TGCGCCAGCAGCTCAGCCCTAGCTTCGGATACGCAGTATTTT. Its translation: CASSSALASDTQYF.

This clonotype was counted a few times. The chain employs TRBV20-1 and TRBJ1-4; 9 nucleotides agree with TRBD1. Trimming removed 0 bases from V and 6 bases from J; junction bases left unmatched: 2. This CDR3 region has 14 residues. CDR1 is DFQATT, CDR2 SNEGSKA, per germline (reference sequence). The chain's CDR3 is CSAREGQGYEKLFF. CDR3 sequence (DNA): TGCAGTGCTAGAGAGGGACAGGGCTATGAAAAACTGTTTTTT.

As for this clonotype: Compared with germline, one end of the junction differs, possibly owing to a read error. The rearrangement joins TRBV29-1 to TRBJ2-1; D perhaps matches TRBD2 (6 bases). The CDR3 sequence is 16 residues long. CDR1 is SQVTM and CDR2 is ANQGSEA in the germline V gene. Here the CDR3 DNA reads TGCAGCGTTGGGGGAGTTCAGGACTACTCCTACAATGAGCGGTTCTTC. Amino acids: CSVGGVQDYSYNERFF.

The chain links TRBV4-3 to TRBJ1-4, with a possible D match to TRBD1 (5 bases). Trimming shortened V by 3 bases and J by 8 bases, and 16 bases separated the two germline ends. Germline assignment: CDR1 LGHNA and CDR2 YSLEER. The length of the CDR3 is 15 residues. The CDR3 nucleotides are TGCGCCAGCAGCCAGGATCCGAGCTGGGGGGAAAAACTGTTTTTT. It is translated as CASSQDPSWGEKLFF.

There are a few counts of this clonotype. The chain links TRBV15 to TRBJ2-7, with D hard to call. Germline CDR1 is LNHNV and CDR2 is YYDKDF (reference sequence). The CDR3 has 15 amino acids. The ends were cut back, 1 base at V and 6 bases at J, with 16 bases in the middle. CDR3 residues: CATSRAGPLDGEQYF. CDR3 nucleotide sequence: TGTGCCACCAGCAGAGCTGGCCCCCTGGACGGCGAGCAGTACTTC.

The chain combines TRBV5-1 with TRBJ2-1; 7 bases match TRBD2. This CDR3 comprises 18 residues. J gave up 1 base and V 3 bases, and 13 bases lay outside the gene matches. Germline loops: CDR1 SGHRS, CDR2 YFSETQ. The CDR3 nucleotides read TGCGCCAGCAGCTCAGCGGGAACCCGTCCCGGGTCCTACAATGAGCAGTTCTTC. Residues: CASSSAGTRPGSYNEQFF. The whole variable domain, filled in from reference TRBV5-1 and TRBJ2-1, reads KAGVTQTPRYLIKTRGQQVTLSCSPISGHRSVSWYQQTPGQGLQFLFEYFSETQRNKGNFPGRFSGRQFSNSRSEMNVSTLELGDSALYLCASSSAGTRPGSYNEQFFGPGTRLTVL.

This clonotype turned up a few times. The chain carries TRBV20-1 and TRBJ1-1, with D hard to call. The CDR3 has 14 residues. CDR1 is DFQATT and CDR2 is SNEGSKA in the germline V gene (reference sequence). V was pared by 1 base and J by 4 bases, with 13 bases between. The CDR3 sequence is CSARVSQKGTEAFF. CDR3 coding DNA: TGCAGTGCTAGAGTTAGTCAGAAGGGCACTGAAGCTTTCTTT.